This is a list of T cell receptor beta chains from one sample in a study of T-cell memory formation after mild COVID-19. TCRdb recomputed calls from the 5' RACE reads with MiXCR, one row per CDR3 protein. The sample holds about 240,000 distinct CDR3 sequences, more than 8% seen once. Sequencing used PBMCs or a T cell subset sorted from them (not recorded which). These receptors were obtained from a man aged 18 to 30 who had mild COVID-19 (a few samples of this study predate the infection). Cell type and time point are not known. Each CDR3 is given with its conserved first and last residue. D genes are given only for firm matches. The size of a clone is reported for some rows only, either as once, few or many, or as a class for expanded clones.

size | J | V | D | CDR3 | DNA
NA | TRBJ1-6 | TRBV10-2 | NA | CASRSFRGSPLHF | TGCGCCAGCCGATCTTTCAGGGGTTCACCCCTCCACTTT
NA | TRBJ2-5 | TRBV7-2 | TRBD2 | CASSPGGAGVGETQYF | TGTGCCAGCAGCCCCGGGGGAGCGGGGGTCGGAGAGACCCAGTACTTC
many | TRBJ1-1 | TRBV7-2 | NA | CASSSGANTEAFF | TGTGCCAGCAGCTCGGGGGCGAACACTGAAGCTTTCTTT
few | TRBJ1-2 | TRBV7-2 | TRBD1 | CASSLGGQGLKKHGYTF | TGTGCCAGCAGCTTAGGGGGACAGGGGTTAAAGAAGCATGGCTACACCTTC
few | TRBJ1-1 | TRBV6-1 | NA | CASSGSPLGIYTEAFF | TGTGCCAGCAGTGGAAGCCCCCTGGGGATTTACACTGAAGCTTTCTTT
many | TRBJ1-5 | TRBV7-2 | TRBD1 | CASSSTGTAGNQPQHF | TGTGCCAGCAGCTCGACCGGGACAGCCGGAAATCAGCCCCAGCATTTT
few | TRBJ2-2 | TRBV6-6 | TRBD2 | CASSPQRGGVGELFF | TGTGCCAGCAGTCCCCAGCGGGGGGGCGTCGGGGAGCTGTTTTTT
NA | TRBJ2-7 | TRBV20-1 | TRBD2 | CSATGTSGTYEQYF | TGCAGTGCGACCGGGACTAGCGGTACCTACGAGCAGTACTTC
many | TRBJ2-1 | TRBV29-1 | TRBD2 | CSDGGSSYNEQFF | TGCAGCGACGGGGGGAGCTCCTACAATGAGCAGTTCTTC
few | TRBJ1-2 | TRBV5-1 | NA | CASSFPGVQGYTF | TGCGCCAGCAGCTTTCCAGGGGTTCAAGGCTACACCTTC
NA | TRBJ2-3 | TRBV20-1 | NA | CSATRGPSTDTQYF | TGCAGTGCTACCAGGGGCCCTAGCACAGATACGCAGTATTTT
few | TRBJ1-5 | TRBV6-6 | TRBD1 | CAGSQGASNQPQHF | TGTGCCGGCTCACAGGGGGCGAGCAATCAGCCCCAGCATTTT
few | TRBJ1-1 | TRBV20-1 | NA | CSAREDGSYTEAFF | TGCAGTGCTAGAGAGGACGGATCCTACACTGAAGCTTTCTTT
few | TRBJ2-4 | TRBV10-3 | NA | CAIRPPLENIQYF | TGTGCCATACGGCCCCCCCTGGAAAACATTCAGTACTTC
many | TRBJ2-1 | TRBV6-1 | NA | CASSEMAGNEQFF | TGTGCCAGCAGTGAAATGGCGGGGAACGAGCAGTTCTTC
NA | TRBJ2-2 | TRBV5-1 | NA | CASSLNLRRANTGELFF | TGCGCCAGCAGCTTGAACCTTCGCAGGGCTAACACCGGGGAGCTGTTTTTT
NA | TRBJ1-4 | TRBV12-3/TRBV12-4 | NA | CASTPDPYIGKLFF | TGTGCCAGCACTCCCGACCCTTACATTGGAAAACTGTTTTTT
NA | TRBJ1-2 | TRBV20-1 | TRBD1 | CSATQTGGYGYTF | TGCAGTGCTACCCAGACAGGGGGATATGGCTACACCTTC
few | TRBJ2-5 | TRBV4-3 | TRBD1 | CASSLGQPETQYF | TGCGCCAGCAGCCTGGGACAGCCGGAGACCCAGTACTTC
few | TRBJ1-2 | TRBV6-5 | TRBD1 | CASSYGGGGKYGYTF | TGTGCCAGCAGTTACGGCGGAGGGGGCAAATATGGCTACACCTTC
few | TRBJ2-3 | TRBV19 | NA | CASSIGDSRPDTQYF | TGTGCCAGTAGTATTGGCGACAGCCGCCCAGATACGCAGTATTTT
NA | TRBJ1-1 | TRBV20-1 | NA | CSAPLHKAFF | TGCAGTGCCCCTCTCCATAAAGCTTTCTTT
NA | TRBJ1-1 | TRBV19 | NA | CASSRDWGPATEAFF | TGTGCCAGTAGTAGGGACTGGGGTCCTGCGACTGAAGCTTTCTTT
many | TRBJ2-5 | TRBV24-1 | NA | CATSDGSQETQYF | TGTGCCACCAGTGACGGGAGCCAAGAGACCCAGTACTTC
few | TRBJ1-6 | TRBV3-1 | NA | CASSQVTNSPLHF | TGTGCCAGCAGCCAAGTTACGAATTCACCCCTCCACTTT
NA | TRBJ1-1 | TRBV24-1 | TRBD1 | CATSDWDRGFPEAFF | TGTGCCACCAGTGATTGGGACAGGGGCTTCCCTGAAGCTTTCTTT
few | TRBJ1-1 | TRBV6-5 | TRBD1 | CASSFTPGQGKAFF | TGTGCCAGCAGTTTCACACCGGGACAGGGGAAAGCTTTCTTT
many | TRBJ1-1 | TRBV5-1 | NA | CASSSNMNTEAFF | TGCGCCAGCAGCAGCAACATGAACACTGAAGCTTTCTTT
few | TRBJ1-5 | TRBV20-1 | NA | CSAKGSTFNQPQHF | TGCAGTGCAAAGGGGTCAACATTCAATCAGCCCCAGCATTTT
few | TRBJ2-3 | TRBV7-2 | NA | CASTYSRKRGQYF | TGTGCCAGCACTTATTCTAGAAAACGCGGGCAGTATTTT
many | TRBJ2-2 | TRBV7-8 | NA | CASSFLEGNTGELFF | TGTGCCAGCAGCTTCCTAGAGGGGAACACCGGGGAGCTGTTTTTT
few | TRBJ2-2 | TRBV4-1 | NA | CASSQGGGAAGELFF | TGCGCCAGCAGCCAAGGGGGGGGCGCGGCCGGGGAGCTGTTTTTT
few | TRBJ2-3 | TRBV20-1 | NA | CSARDDRRADTQYF | TGCAGTGCTAGAGATGACAGGAGGGCAGATACGCAGTATTTT
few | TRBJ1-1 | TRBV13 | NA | CASSLGRGVNTEAFF | TGTGCCAGCAGCTTAGGTAGAGGAGTGAACACTGAAGCTTTCTTT
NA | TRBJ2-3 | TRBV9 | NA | CASSVVGSTDTQYF | TGTGCCAGCAGCGTAGTAGGTAGCACAGATACGCAGTATTTT
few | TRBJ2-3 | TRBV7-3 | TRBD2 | CASSPTRSGGERSTDTQYF | TGTGCCAGCAGCCCCACCCGGAGCGGGGGGGAGAGATCCACAGATACGCAGTATTTT
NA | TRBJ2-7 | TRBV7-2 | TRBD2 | CASSLTSGGDEQYF | TGTGCCAGCAGCCTAACTAGCGGGGGGGACGAGCAGTACTTC
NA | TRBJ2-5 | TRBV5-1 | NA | CASSSFPPQETQYF | TGCGCCAGCAGTTCCTTCCCCCCCCAAGAGACCCAGTACTTC
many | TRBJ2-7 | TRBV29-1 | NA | CSVEDPGGSSYEQYF | TGCAGCGTTGAAGATCCCGGGGGAAGCTCCTACGAGCAGTACTTC
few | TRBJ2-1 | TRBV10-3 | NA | CAISSDSTPVF | TGTGCCATCAGCTCGGACAGTACACCGGTCTTC
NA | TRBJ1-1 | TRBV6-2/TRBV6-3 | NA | CASRITRQAGRTEAFF | TGTGCCAGCAGAATAACACGACAGGCGGGACGCACTGAAGCTTTCTTT
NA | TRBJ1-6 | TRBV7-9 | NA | CASSPELGNSPLHF | TGTGCCAGCAGCCCCGAGTTGGGTAATTCACCCCTCCACTTT
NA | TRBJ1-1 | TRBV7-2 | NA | CASNNRVDTEAFF | TGTGCCAGCAACAACAGGGTAGACACTGAAGCTTTCTTT
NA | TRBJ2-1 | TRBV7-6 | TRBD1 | CASSRPDRGYNEQFF | TGTGCCAGCAGCCGACCCGACAGGGGGTACAATGAGCAGTTCTTC